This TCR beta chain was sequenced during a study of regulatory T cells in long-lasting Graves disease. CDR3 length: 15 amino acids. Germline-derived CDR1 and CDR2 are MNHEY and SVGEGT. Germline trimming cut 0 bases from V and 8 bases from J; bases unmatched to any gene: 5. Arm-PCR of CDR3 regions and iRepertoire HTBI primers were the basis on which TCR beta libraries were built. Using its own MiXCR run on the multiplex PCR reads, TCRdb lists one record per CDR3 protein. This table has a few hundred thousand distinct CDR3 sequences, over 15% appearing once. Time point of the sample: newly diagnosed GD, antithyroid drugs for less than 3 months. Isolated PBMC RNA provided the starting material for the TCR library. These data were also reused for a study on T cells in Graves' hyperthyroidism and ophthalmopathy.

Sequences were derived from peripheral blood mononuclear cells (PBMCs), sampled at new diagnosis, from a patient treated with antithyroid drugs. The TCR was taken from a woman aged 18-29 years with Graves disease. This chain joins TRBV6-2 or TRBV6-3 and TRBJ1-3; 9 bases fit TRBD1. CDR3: CASSYSGTGRDTIYF. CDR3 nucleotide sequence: TGTGCCAGCAGTTACTCTGGGACAGGGAGGGACACCATATATTTT.